These T cell receptor beta chains were read from a single sample in a study of blood T cell repertoires in COVID-19. Using immunoSEQ multiplex PCR, the repertoire was profiled, and TCRdb retains in-frame clones only, with some absent. The sample lists under 200,000 clones; 65% to 90% were seen once. The specimen sequenced was peripheral blood. The receptors originated from a man in his 60s with acute or convalescent COVID-19. CDR3s include the opening cysteine and the closing phenylalanine or tryptophan. Each record gives: D gene, J gene, V gene, clone size, CDR3 DNA, CDR3 protein. A D gene is named only where the DNA matches it firmly. Size tells how often a clone was seen (once, few, many) or the class of an expanded clone, and some rows leave it out.

- | TRBJ1-2 | TRBV2 | - | TGTGCCAGCAGTGAAGCGCTAGCGCAGGTCTATGGCTACACCTTC | CASSEALAQVYGYTF
TRBD1 | TRBJ2-5 | TRBV28 | - | TGTGCCATCTCAGGCCAATTAGGGGGCCGAGAGACCCAGTACTTC | CAISGQLGGRETQYF
- | TRBJ1-1 | TRBV5-1 | - | TGCGCCAGCAGCTTGGAGGGGTTATCGGTTACTGAAGCTTTCTTT | CASSLEGLSVTEAFF
- | TRBJ1-4 | TRBV7-9 | - | TGTGCCAGCAGCCCCCGGGGGACTAATGAAAAACTGTTTTTT | CASSPRGTNEKLFF
- | TRBJ1-6 | TRBV11-2 | once | TGTGCCAGCAGTCCAATCAGGGAATCACCCCTCCACTTT | CASSPIRESPLHF
- | TRBJ2-1 | TRBV9 | - | TGTGCCAGCAGCGTAGGGCGGGGTGGTAATGAGCAGTTCTTC | CASSVGRGGNEQFF
TRBD2 | TRBJ2-1 | TRBV5-1 | - | TGCGCCAGCAGCTTGGAAGGTGCAGCGGGAATAGATGAGCAGTTCTTC | CASSLEGAAGIDEQFF
TRBD2 | TRBJ2-5 | TRBV2 | - | TGTGCCGGCGGGACTAGCGGGTACCAAGAGACCCAGTACTTC | CAGGTSGYQETQYF
TRBD2 | TRBJ2-3 | TRBV28 | - | TGTGCCAGCAGCCTAGCGGGGGCGCCAATTGAAGATACGCAGTATTTT | CASSLAGAPIEDTQYF
- | TRBJ2-2 | TRBV9 | once | TGTGCCAGCAGCGTAGAGAACAGGGTAACCGGGGAGCTGTTTTTT | CASSVENRVTGELFF
TRBD1 | TRBJ1-2 | TRBV5-1 | once | TGCGCCAGCAGCTTGGGAGAGGGACAGTCCATTAATGGCTACACCTTC | CASSLGEGQSINGYTF
TRBD1 | TRBJ1-5 | TRBV19 | - | TGTGCCAGTAGTCCCGGACAGGCCAATCAGCCCCAGCATTTT | CASSPGQANQPQHF
- | TRBJ2-5 | TRBV7-3 | - | TGTGCCAGCTCTCGGCGGGTCAGGGAGACCCAGTACTTC | CASSRRVRETQYF
- | TRBJ2-7 | TRBV4-1 | - | TGCGCCAGCAGCCAACTGGACTTTCCCTCCTACGAGCAGTACTTC | CASSQLDFPSYEQYF
- | TRBJ1-1 | TRBV5-4 | - | TGTGCCAGCAGCTTGGAATCATCAGGGGCGAGGAACACTGAAGCTTTCTTT | CASSLESSGARNTEAFF
TRBD2 | TRBJ2-2 | TRBV7-3 | - | TGTGCCAGCAGCTTAGAACTAGCGGGAAACACCGGGGAGCTGTTTTTT | CASSLELAGNTGELFF
- | TRBJ2-2 | TRBV18 | - | TGTGCCAGCTCACCGAGCGGGGAGCTGTTTTTT | CASSPSGELFF
- | TRBJ1-5 | TRBV10-2 | once | TGCGCCAGCACCAGGGGTCCCAATCAGCCCCAGCATTTT | CASTRGPNQPQHF
TRBD1 | TRBJ2-7 | TRBV11-2 | - | TGTGCCAGCAGCTTAAACACAGGGGGCTCCTACGAGCAGTACTTC | CASSLNTGGSYEQYF
- | TRBJ2-7 | TRBV9 | - | TGTGCCAGCAGCGACCCCAATACAAGCTCCTACGAGCAGTACTTC | CASSDPNTSSYEQYF
- | TRBJ1-2 | TRBV5-1 | - | TGCGCCAGCAGCTTGGTTTCCCCCCAGGGGGGCTACACCTTC | CASSLVSPQGGYTF
- | TRBJ2-1 | TRBV7-9 | - | TGTGCCAGCAGCGCAACTATCTACAATGAGCAGTTCTTC | CASSATIYNEQFF
TRBD2 | TRBJ2-1 | TRBV10-3 | - | TGTGCCATCAGTGCCCCCGTTGGCGGGAGCCCCTACAATGAGCAGTTCTTC | CAISAPVGGSPYNEQFF
- | TRBJ1-1 | TRBV3-1/TRBV3-2 | - | TGTGCCAGCAGCCAGGGCGAGGGTACTGAAGCTTTCTTT | CASSQGEGTEAFF
- | TRBJ2-2 | TRBV9 | few | TGTGCCAGCAGCCAAGTCAGGGGTCGGGCCGCGACCGGGGAGCTGTTTTTT | CASSQVRGRAATGELFF
- | TRBJ1-1 | TRBV6-6 | - | TGTGCCAGCAGTTACTATGGTGGGGCAGATGAAGCTTTCTTT | CASSYYGGADEAFF
- | TRBJ2-7 | TRBV5-3 | - | TGTGCCAGAAGCTTGGAATGTGGGAGATTGTCCTACGAGCAGTACTTC | CARSLECGRLSYEQYF
TRBD2 | TRBJ2-3 | TRBV5-4 | - | TGTGCCAGCAGCCCCTTGGGGGGGAGGGGCACAGATACGCAGTATTTT | CASSPLGGRGTDTQYF
- | TRBJ1-3 | TRBV6-6 | - | TGTGCCAGCAGTATCGGGGGTTACGGAAACACCATATATTTT | CASSIGGYGNTIYF
- | TRBJ1-5 | TRBV2 | - | TGTGCCAGCAGTGAAGGAGTACAGAGCAATCAGCCCCAGCATTTT | CASSEGVQSNQPQHF
- | TRBJ1-1 | TRBV7-2 | - | TGTGCCAGCAGCTTAGACGGGGGGCGCAGGAACACTGAAGCTTTCTTT | CASSLDGGRRNTEAFF
- | TRBJ2-3 | TRBV24-1 | few | TGTGCCACCAGTGGGTCGGGGAGTTTGGATACGCAGTATTTT | CATSGSGSLDTQYF
- | TRBJ1-6 | TRBV15 | - | TGTGCCACCAGCAGAGTTCAGGGAAGTTCACCCCTCCACTTT | CATSRVQGSSPLHF